The 24 T cell receptor beta chains given below trace back to one sample, sequenced in a study of tumor-infiltrating lymphocytes in primary liver carcinoma (dated by TCRdb to about 2017). The run used an Illumina HiSeq 2500. A constant-region primer and ProtoScript II reverse transcriptase were used to reverse-transcribe TCRbeta-specific cDNA from around 540 ng total RNA. TCRbeta libraries were built with three nested multiplex PCR rounds, a slightly modified ARM-PCR procedure. The first two PCR rounds used multiplex TRBV1-TRBV30 forward primers with a Cbeta reverse primer, each for 10 cycles. TCRdb reprocessed the public reads (quality trimming at Q25 with fastp, clone calling with MiXCR) and kept in-frame beta chains. CDR3 protein sequences are deduplicated, and each keeps its most common genes and DNA. The sample table shows roughly 30,000 distinct CDR3 sequences, and about 82% are seen once. About 35% of the sample comes from the top ten.

Without any cell sorting, total RNA and DNA were extracted together from around 20-30 mg of bulk tissue using the AllPrep DNA/RNA mini kit. The sequenced sample was liver tumor tissue from sampling region 5. This specimen's cell subset or site label, interpreted: tumor region T5, tumor centre. The receptors stem from a man aged 40-55 years with primary liver carcinoma and hepatitis B virus infection.

For the CDR3, the DNA is TGTGCCATCAGGGGTCTCAACCATGGGAATGGCTACACCTTC. It yields the protein CAIRGLNHGNGYTF. J is TRBJ1-2 and V is TRBV10-3; D is unresolved. This CDR3 has 14 amino acids. Per germline, CDR1 ENHRY and CDR2 SYGVKD. Trimming cost V 6 bases and J 6 bases, with 17 bases left between them.

In this sample, this clonotype turned up once. This chain uses TRBV13 with TRBJ2-7; D remains unclear. The germline gives CDR1 PRHDT, CDR2 FYEKMQ (reference sequence). Trimming left V 1 base short and J 6 bases short, with 13 bases between. This CDR3 has 14 residues. CDR3 sequence (DNA): TGTGCCAGCAGCTTAGAGCTACGGAACCCCGAGCAGTACTTC. This codes for CASSLELRNPEQYF.

The chain joins TRBV30 to TRBJ2-7, with D tentatively TRBD2 (6 bases). The CDR3 has 17 residues. CDR1 is GTSNPN and CDR2 is SVGIG in the germline V gene (reference sequence). V was pared by 2 bases and J by 0 bases, with 20 bases between. DNA for the CDR3: TGTGCCTGGAGTAGGGTAGCGGAAGGTGTGGACTCCTACGAGCAGTACTTC. Translation: CAWSRVAEGVDSYEQYF. Variable domain in full (rest from reference TRBV30 and TRBJ2-7): SQTIHQWPATLVQPVGSPLSLECTVEGTSNPNLYWYRQAAGRGLQLLFYSVGIGQISSEVPQNLSASRPQDRQFILSSKKLLLSDSGFYLCAWSRVAEGVDSYEQYFGPGTRLTVT.

Worth noting for this clonotype: At one end the junction does not follow the germline gene, possibly because of a read error. The rearrangement joins TRBV6-6 to TRBJ2-7; D possibly corresponds to TRBD1 (5 bases). Germline CDR1 is MNHNY and CDR2 is SVGAGI (reference sequence). The CDR3 runs 14 residues. The CDR3 DNA sequence: TGTGCCAGCAGTGATTCAGGCAGGGCCTACGAGCAGTATTTC. Translating gives CASSDSGRAYEQYF.

Points on this clonotype: A read error is likely, as this CDR3 ends without the conserved phenylalanine or tryptophan. The DNA is left out, because the CDR3 cannot be placed on it with certainty; the CDR3 is given as TCRdb lists it. The chain links TRBV29-1 to TRBJ2-5; the table gives TRBD1 as D, unverified against the DNA. The CDR3 comprises 12 residues, both ends counted. CDR1 SQVTM and CDR2 ANQGSEA come from the germline V gene. The CDR3 loop is CSVGASQETQCL.

This chain links TRBV4-3 with TRBJ2-1; D may be TRBD2 (6 bases). This CDR3 has 16 residues. The germline gives CDR1 LGHNA, CDR2 YSLEER. The CDR3 coding sequence is TGCGTCAGTAACCAAGTACTAGCCTCTACCTACAATGAGCAGTTCTTC. Amino acid sequence: CVSNQVLASTYNEQFF.

This clonotype was observed many times. This chain uses TRBV11-2 with TRBJ1-2; 8 nucleotides line up with TRBD1. J lost 6 bases, V lost 2 bases, and 5 bases had no gene match. This CDR3 has 14 residues. Germline V gene sequence: CDR1 SGHAT, CDR2 FQNNGV. The CDR3 spells CASSLTQGGDGYTF. The CDR3 DNA follows: TGTGCCAGCAGCTTAACACAGGGGGGGGATGGCTACACCTTC.

This clonotype was detected only a few times. V gene TRBV19 combines with J gene TRBJ2-5; 8 bases match TRBD1. This CDR3 is built from 16 residues. With V trimmed by 5 bases and J by 5 bases, 13 bases remained unmatched. Germline V gives CDR1 LNHDA, CDR2 SQIVND (reference sequence). The CDR3 reads CASSVAEGQGKETQYF. CDR3 nucleotides: TGTGCCAGTAGTGTCGCAGAAGGACAGGGAAAGGAGACCCAGTACTTC.

This clonotype came up many times. The V and J genes are TRBV29-1 and TRBJ2-3, with 10 bases fitting TRBD2. Unmatched junction bases numbered 2, after V lost 3 bases and J lost 5 bases. Germline CDR1 and CDR2: SQVTM and ANQGSEA. The CDR3 consists of 13 residues. Here the CDR3 reads CSVEASGRDTQYF. Written as DNA, the CDR3 is TGCAGCGTTGAGGCTAGCGGGAGAGATACGCAGTATTTT.

V usage is TRBV29-1 and J usage is TRBJ2-3; D ambiguous. The length of the CDR3 is 14 residues. The germline V gene encodes CDR1 SQVTM and CDR2 ANQGSEA. Trimming removed 3 bases at V and 5 bases at J, with 15 bases between. The CDR3 DNA reads as TGCAGCGTTGATGCCCGAGGTCGCGAAGATACGCAGTATTTT. It specifies CSVDARGREDTQYF.

Worth noting for this clonotype: Its ends do not fully match the called genes, so a read error is possible. The chain employs TRBV10-2 and TRBJ2-2; D might be TRBD1 or TRBD2, each matching 5 bases. The germline gives CDR1 WSHSY, CDR2 SAAADI. This CDR3 comprises 13 residues. CDR3 region: CASSDQDTGELFF. CDR3 bases: TGCGCCAGCAGTGATCAGGACACCGGGGAACTGTTTTTT.

Worth noting for this clonotype: It is likely a read error, because the conserved phenylalanine at the end of the CDR3 is missing. The rearrangement joins TRBV5-1 to TRBJ1-4; D gene unclear. The CDR3 consists of 15 residues. The germline V gene encodes CDR1 SGHRS and CDR2 YFSETQ. The CDR3 region has the DNA TGCGCCAGCAGCACATCGGGAGCAACTAAAGAAAAACTGTTTCTT. Protein sequence: CASSTSGATKEKLFL.

The rearrangement links TRBV10-2 to TRBJ2-1, with D possibly being TRBD2 (6 bases). The germline V gene has CDR1 WSHSY and CDR2 SAAADI. Trimming left V 2 bases short and J 7 bases short, with 21 bases between. This CDR3 has 17 residues. The CDR3 protein is CASSEPEELAFYNEQFF. In DNA, the CDR3 is TGCGCCAGCAGTGAGCCGGAAGAACTAGCCTTCTATAATGAGCAGTTCTTC.

On this clonotype itself: Lacking the conserved final phenylalanine or tryptophan, this CDR3 likely reflects a read error. The chain couples TRBV18 to TRBJ1-5; the D is unclear. The CDR3 sequence is 14 residues long. CDR1 and CDR2 from the germline V gene are KGHSH and LQKENI. Trimming cost V 2 bases and J 0 bases, with 5 bases left between them. The CDR3, as DNA: TGTGCCAGCTCACCAGTAAATAGCAATCAGCCCCAGCATCTT. Translating gives CASSPVNSNQPQHL.

To note about this clonotype: In this CDR3 the conserved last residue, phenylalanine or tryptophan, is missing, so a read error is likely. CDR3 region: CASSRYGSGIDTGELFL. The CDR3 DNA sequence: TGTGCCAGCAGCCGATATGGGAGCGGGATTGACACCGGGGAGCTGTTTCTT. The chain employs TRBV14 and TRBJ2-2; 7 bases match TRBD2. The CDR3 runs 17 residues. Trimming took 4 bases from V and 3 from J; bases not matched to a gene: 11. Germline V lookup: CDR1 SGHDN, CDR2 FVKESK.

Note on this clonotype: Its ends do not fully match the called genes, so a read error is possible. The V call is TRBV5-1, the J call TRBJ2-2, with D possibly being TRBD1 or TRBD2 (5 bases each). The CDR3 has 14 amino acids. Germline lookup yields CDR1 SGHRS and CDR2 YFSETQ. CDR3 coding DNA: TGTGCCAACAGTATGGGGGTTCTTTCCGGGGAGCTGTTTTTT. Translating it yields CANSMGVLSGELFF.

As for this clonotype: The CDR3 ends on some other residue instead of the conserved phenylalanine or tryptophan, so this is likely a read error. The DNA is omitted, as the CDR3 cannot be located on it reliably, and the CDR3 follows TCRdb's listing. The rearrangement uses TRBV11-1 and TRBJ2-5; the DNA was not compared with TRBD2, the D call given in the table. CDR1 SGHAT and CDR2 FQDESV come from the germline V gene (reference sequence). The CDR3 length is 14 residues, termini included. CDR3 loop: CASSGEVEVETQYL.

For this clonotype: This may be a read error, as it is one base from a much larger clone. J is TRBJ1-1 and V is TRBV11-2, with D tentatively TRBD1 (5 bases). The CDR3 covers 13 residues. Germline CDR1 reads SGHAT; CDR2 reads FQNNGV. In DNA, the CDR3 is TGTGCCAGCACCCTGACAGCGAGCACTGAGGCTCTCTTT. Its translation: CASTLTASTEALF. Full variable domain (missing parts from reference TRBV11-2 and TRBJ1-1): EAGVAQSPRYKIIEKRQSVAFWCNPISGHATLYWYQQILGQGPKLLIQFQNNGVVDDSQLPKDRFSAERLKGVDSTLKIQPAKLEDSAVYLCASTLTASTEALFGQGTRLTVV.

The chain links TRBV29-1 to TRBJ1-2; D not certain. The V and J ends lost 4 bases and 2 bases respectively, with 8 bases between them. This CDR3 spans 12 amino acids. Germline CDR1 and CDR2: SQVTM and ANQGSEA. The CDR3 spells CSVGESNYGYTF. The DNA of the CDR3 is TGCAGCGTTGGAGAATCCAACTATGGCTACACCTTC.

V and J are TRBV6-2 or TRBV6-3 and TRBJ2-1; TRBD1 is a possible D gene (5 bases). CDR3 length: 18 amino acids. Germline V gene data show CDR1 as MNHEY and CDR2 as SVGEGT. With 4 bases removed from V and 0 bases from J, the gap between germline ends came to 19 bases. The CDR3 spells CASSFNVKGSSSYNEQFF. In nucleotides, the CDR3 is TGTGCCAGCAGTTTTAATGTTAAGGGGTCGAGCTCCTACAATGAGCAGTTCTTC.

Only one count was recorded for this clonotype. A junction boundary mismatches the germline segment, possibly from a read error. CDR3 sequence reads: CATSEEANSNQPQHF. CDR3 nucleotides: TGTGCCACCAGTGAAGAGGCGAATAGCAATCAGCCCCAGCACTTT. The rearrangement uses TRBV6-1 and TRBJ1-5; no reliable D call. The CDR3 contains 15 residues. Germline V gene data show CDR1 as MNHNS and CDR2 as SASEGT.

Regarding this clonotype: Here the CDR3 omits its conserved ending phenylalanine or tryptophan, so a read error is the likely source. V gene TRBV28 combines with J gene TRBJ2-7; D gene unclear. Germline loops: CDR1 MDHEN, CDR2 SYDVKM. CDR3 length: 12 amino acids. The CDR3 DNA sequence: TGTGCCAGCAGCGACTCCTTCTACGACCAGTACTAC. Protein product: CASSDSFYDQYY.

This clonotype was detected only once. A read error is likely, as this CDR3 ends without the conserved phenylalanine or tryptophan. V and J are TRBV11-1 and TRBJ1-2; 9 positions agree with TRBD1. Per germline, CDR1 SGHAT and CDR2 FQDESV (reference sequence). The CDR3 runs to 15 residues. CDR3 region: CGSTFRTGADYGYTL. The CDR3 nucleotides are TGTGGCAGCACCTTTCGGACAGGGGCGGACTATGGCTACACCTTA.

A single count supports this clonotype. Germline is not matched at one junction end, which may reflect a read error. The V and J genes are TRBV11-1 and TRBJ1-1; no firm D call. The CDR3 spans 13 residues. The germline CDR1 and CDR2 sequences are SGHAT and FQDESV (reference sequence). CDR3 residues: CTSSHPVNTEAFF. DNA of the CDR3: TGTACCAGCAGCCACCCGGTGAACACTGAAGCTTTCTTT.